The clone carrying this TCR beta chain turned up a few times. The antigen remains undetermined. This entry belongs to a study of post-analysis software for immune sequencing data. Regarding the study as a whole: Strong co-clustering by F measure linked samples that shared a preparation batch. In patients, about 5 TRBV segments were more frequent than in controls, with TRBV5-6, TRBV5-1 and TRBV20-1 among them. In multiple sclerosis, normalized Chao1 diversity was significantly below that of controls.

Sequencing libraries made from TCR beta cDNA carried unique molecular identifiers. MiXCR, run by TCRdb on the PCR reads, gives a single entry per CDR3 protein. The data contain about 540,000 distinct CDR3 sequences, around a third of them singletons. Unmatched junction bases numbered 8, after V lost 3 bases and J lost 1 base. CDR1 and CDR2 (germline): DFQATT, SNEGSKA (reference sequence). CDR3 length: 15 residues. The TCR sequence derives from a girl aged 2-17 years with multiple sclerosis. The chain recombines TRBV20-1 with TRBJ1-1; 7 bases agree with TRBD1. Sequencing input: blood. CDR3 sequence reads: CSARDPGQPNTEAFF. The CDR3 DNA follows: TGCAGTGCTAGGGACCCGGGACAGCCGAACACTGAAGCTTTCTTT.